This T cell receptor beta chain derives from a study of T cell responses to AZD1222 COVID-19 vaccine. The CDR3 is made up of 14 amino acids. Per the germline V gene, CDR1 is LNHDA and CDR2 is SQIVND (reference sequence). V lost 6 bases and J lost 7, with 18 bases in between. Whole-study results and caveats: Clonal diversity was possibly underestimated; the donors were predominantly white British and more often female. Just 5 to 7 AZD1222 recipients were seropositive at baseline. Receipt of two AZD1222 doses was followed by a rise in Spike-specific TCR breadth and depth. Reports indicate that nearly half of spike-specific TCRs are directed at unmutated variant regions.

Concerning this clone itself: Antigen: not known.

Here immunoSEQ multiplex PCR was the method, and the copy in TCRdb shows in-frame clones only, minus some. The table shows about 150,000 clones, with roughly nine tenths occurring only once. The J gene is TRBJ1-2, the V gene TRBV19; perhaps TRBD1 as D (5 bases). This clonotype was obtained from an adult who had recovered from COVID-19. The specimen was peripheral blood, collected after recovery from COVID-19. CDR3 sequence: CASSDTRGIGGYTF. The CDR3 coding sequence is TGTGCCAGTAGCGATACGAGGGGAATTGGTGGCTACACCTTC.